The 28 T cell receptor beta chains presented below share a single source sample, sequenced in a study of Ad26.COV2.S vaccination and SARS-CoV-2 variants. Using immunoSEQ multiplex PCR, the repertoire was profiled, and TCRdb retains in-frame clones only, with some absent. This table holds roughly 410,000 clones, roughly four fifths found once. Treatment meaning: around 19 received Ad26.COV2.S at low or high dose, single or two shots; about 5 received placebo; per-sample allocation not given. The samples date from day 63 after the first vaccine or placebo injection. This material consisted of peripheral blood, taken in a trial of Ad26.COV2.S vaccine versus placebo. Receptors originate from a person between 18 and 65 years old who received the Ad26.COV2.S COVID-19 vaccine or a placebo.

J is TRBJ1-3 and V is TRBV18; D not resolved. The CDR3 runs 16 residues. Germline V CDR1 and CDR2: KGHSH, LQKENI. The V end lost 2 bases, the J end lost 3 bases, and 14 bases lay between the germline ends. In DNA form, the CDR3 reads TGTGCCAGCTCACCAGCCGACTCGCTCCGTGGAAACACCATATATTTT. Translated: CASSPADSLRGNTIYF.

The V gene is TRBV4-3, the J gene TRBJ1-5; no reliable D call. CDR3 length: 15 amino acids. Trimming stripped 1 base from V and 1 base from J, with 8 bases between. Germline CDR1 and CDR2: LGHNA and YSLEER. The CDR3: CASSQVWASNQPQHF. The CDR3 nucleotides are TGCGCCAGCAGCCAAGTCTGGGCCAGCAATCAGCCCCAGCATTTT.

The chain employs TRBV19 and TRBJ1-1, with D tentatively TRBD1 (5 bases). The CDR3 covers 14 residues. Germline V CDR1 and CDR2: LNHDA, SQIVND (reference sequence). The V gene lost 5 bases and the J gene lost 6 bases, with 16 bases spanning the gap. CDR3 protein: CASSARGQKAEAFF. The DNA for the CDR3 is TGTGCCAGTAGTGCACGGGGCCAAAAAGCTGAAGCTTTCTTT.

This clone was detected many times. The rearrangement joins TRBV24-1 to TRBJ2-3; tentative D call: TRBD2 (6 bases). Germline CDR1 KGHDR, CDR2 SFDVKD. Trimming pared 1 base from V and 5 bases from J, leaving 12 bases between. This CDR3 is 15 amino acids long. The CDR3 sequence: CATSDLSGEVDTQYF. Written as DNA, the CDR3 is TGTGCCACCAGTGATTTATCGGGGGAGGTAGATACGCAGTATTTT.

With regard to this clone: A read error may account for a junction end that differs from germline. The chain has TRBV12-3 or TRBV12-4 and TRBJ2-2; D remains ambiguous. This CDR3 contains 13 residues. The CDR3 DNA is TGTGCCAGCAGTTTAGAAAACAGCGGGGAGCTGTTTTTT. Protein product: CASSLENSGELFF.

The V and J genes are TRBV24-1 and TRBJ2-3; D call uncertain. This CDR3 region has 14 residues. Trimming shortened V by 0 bases and J by 5 bases, and 8 bases separated the two germline ends. CDR1 and CDR2 from the germline V gene are KGHDR and SFDVKD. The CDR3 DNA follows: TGTGCCACCAGTGATTTGGGCAGTCAAGATACGCAGTATTTT. It yields the protein CATSDLGSQDTQYF.

The V gene is TRBV19, the J gene TRBJ2-7, with D unclear. Germline loops: CDR1 LNHDA, CDR2 SQIVND (reference sequence). The ends were cut back, 0 bases at V and 1 base at J, with 10 bases in the middle. CDR3 length: 15 amino acids. CDR3 coding DNA: TGTGCCAGTAGTATAGATAGTGGGATTTCCTACGAGCAGTACTTC. It is translated as CASSIDSGISYEQYF. Full variable domain (missing parts from reference TRBV19 and TRBJ2-7): DGGITQSPKYLFRKEGQNVTLSCEQNLNHDAMYWYRQDPGQGLRLIYYSQIVNDFQKGDIAEGYSVSREKKESFPLTVTSAQKNPTAFYLCASSIDSGISYEQYFGPGTRLTVT.

This rearrangement joins TRBV15 to TRBJ1-1; D remains ambiguous. The CDR3 is 17 residues long. Germline CDR1 and CDR2: LNHNV and YYDKDF (reference sequence). With 5 bases removed from V and 3 bases from J, the gap between germline ends came to 22 bases. DNA of the CDR3: TGTGCCACCAGCGTTGACACGCAGTCCGCTGGGGACACTGAAGCTTTCTTT. Translation gives CATSVDTQSAGDTEAFF.

V gene TRBV7-9 combines with J gene TRBJ2-1; a weak D match, TRBD2 (5 bases). Germline CDR1 reads SEHNR; CDR2 reads FQNEAQ (reference sequence). V gave up 7 bases and J gave up 9 bases, with 16 bases separating them. The CDR3 has 13 residues. The CDR3 loop is CASTPGGFGEQFF. The CDR3 nucleotides read TGTGCCAGCACCCCCGGCGGGTTTGGTGAGCAGTTCTTC.

This chain links TRBV5-1 with TRBJ1-1, with TRBD1 as a possible D gene (6 bases). Trimming stripped 4 bases from V and 2 bases from J, with 12 bases between. Per the germline V gene, CDR1 is SGHRS and CDR2 is YFSETQ. The CDR3 sequence is 14 residues long. The CDR3 DNA reads TGCGCCAGCAGCGCGGACAGCCTCAACACTGAAGCTTTCTTT. Its protein is CASSADSLNTEAFF.

This clone has a single count. The chain links TRBV5-8 to TRBJ1-4; 10 bases match TRBD1. The CDR3 contains 16 residues. With V trimmed by 3 bases and J by 8 bases, 10 bases remained unmatched. From germline, CDR1 is SGHTS and CDR2 YDEGEE. CDR3 region: CASSYKPGQGNEKLFF. In DNA form, the CDR3 reads TGTGCCAGCAGCTACAAACCGGGACAGGGGAACGAAAAACTGTTTTTT.

The gene calls are TRBV19 and TRBJ2-7, with 7 nucleotides matching TRBD1. V was clipped by 10 bases and J by 4 bases; unmatched bases: 13. CDR1 is LNHDA and CDR2 is SQIVND in the germline V gene (reference sequence). The CDR3 totals 14 residues. The CDR3 region is CATSRRGRGYEQYF. CDR3 sequence (DNA): TGTGCCACCTCCCGTCGGGGCAGGGGGTACGAGCAGTACTTC.

The chain recombines TRBV27 with TRBJ1-6, with D perhaps matching TRBD1 (5 bases). The V end lost 7 bases, the J end lost 9 bases, and 25 bases lay between the germline ends. CDR3 length: 17 residues. Per germline, CDR1 MNHEY and CDR2 SMNVEV (reference sequence). The CDR3 loop reads CASTAKIFREGSSPLHF. The CDR3 region has the DNA TGTGCCAGCACCGCAAAAATATTCAGGGAAGGTAGTTCACCCCTCCACTTT.

J is TRBJ2-2 and V is TRBV3-1 (or the pseudogene TRBV3-2); D is perhaps TRBD2 (5 bases). CDR1 and CDR2 from the germline V gene are LGHDT and YNNKEL (reference sequence). The CDR3 totals 15 residues. Trimming cost V 11 bases and J 1 base, with 17 bases left between them. CDR3 sequence: CASRRGVQNTGELFF. CDR3 nucleotides: TGTGCCTCCCGCCGGGGAGTTCAGAACACCGGGGAGCTGTTTTTT.

This clone was observed once. The rearrangement uses TRBV4-1 and TRBJ1-5; 7 nucleotides agree with TRBD1. Germline CDR1 is MGHRA and CDR2 is YSYEKL. This CDR3 is built from 17 residues. V dropped 0 bases and J dropped 2; count of bases not matched to a gene: 7. CDR3 bases: TGCGCCAGCAGCCAAGAGGGGACAGACGATGGCAATCAGCCCCAGCATTTT. Translation gives CASSQEGTDDGNQPQHF.

The chain employs TRBV19 and TRBJ2-5; D gene ambiguous. Germline CDR1 LNHDA, CDR2 SQIVND (reference sequence). The CDR3 runs to 15 residues. V gave up 4 bases and J gave up 1 base, with 13 bases separating them. The CDR3 sequence: CASSTAEAVQETQYF. In DNA, the CDR3 is TGTGCCAGTAGTACAGCTGAGGCTGTCCAAGAGACCCAGTACTTC.

The chain recombines TRBV6-5 with TRBJ1-2; 8 bases are a match to TRBD1. Germline lookup yields CDR1 MNHEY and CDR2 SVGAGI. With V trimmed by 10 bases and J by 2 bases, 6 bases remained unmatched. The CDR3 runs 13 residues. The CDR3 loop is CATKDRVNYGYTF. DNA of the CDR3: TGTGCCACTAAGGACAGGGTCAACTATGGCTACACCTTC.

As to this clone: The sample holds other DNA sequences that translate to the same CDR3. The chain carries TRBV11-2 and TRBJ2-7; the D gene could be TRBD1 or TRBD2 (5 bases each). V lost 1 base to trimming and J lost 6 bases, with 7 bases between them. CDR1 and CDR2 from the germline V gene are SGHAT and FQNNGV. The CDR3 loop spans 12 amino acids. The CDR3 here is CASSLVGVEQYF. The CDR3 region has the DNA TGTGCCAGCAGCTTAGTGGGGGTCGAGCAGTACTTC.

The rearrangement joins TRBV2 to TRBJ1-5; no clear D. Looked up from germline, CDR1 is SNHLY and CDR2 is FYNNEI. The CDR3 is 12 residues long. Trimming left V 2 bases short and J 5 bases short, with 4 bases between. This chain's CDR3 is CASSETHQPQHF. The CDR3 region has the DNA TGTGCCAGCAGTGAAACGCATCAGCCCCAGCATTTT.

The chain uses TRBV10-2 and TRBJ2-3; 13 bases are shared with TRBD2. Germline CDR1 is WSHSY and CDR2 is SAAADI. J was trimmed by 4 bases and V by 6 bases; bases with no gene match: 4. The CDR3 is made up of 15 amino acids. CDR3 bases: TGCGCCAGCAGGGAGACTAGCGGGGGGCCAGATACGCAGTATTTT. The encoded protein is CASRETSGGPDTQYF.

This clone was counted a single time. This chain links TRBV9 with TRBJ1-6; D gene uncertain. Germline V CDR1 and CDR2: SGDLS, YYNGEE. The CDR3 spans 16 residues. Deletions cut 4 bases from V and 0 bases from J, with 11 bases between. As DNA, the CDR3 is TGTGCCAGCAGCCCTCAGATGAGCTCCTATAATTCACCCCTCCACTTT. Protein product: CASSPQMSSYNSPLHF.

In this sample, this clone turned up a few times. This sequence joins TRBV7-9 and TRBJ1-4; D uncertain. V lost 5 bases and J lost 11, with 15 bases in between. The germline V gene encodes CDR1 SEHNR and CDR2 FQNEAQ (reference sequence). This CDR3 is built from 13 residues. CDR3 sequence: CASSPLLGGKLFF. CDR3 DNA sequence: TGTGCCAGCAGCCCACTTCTTGGAGGCAAACTGTTTTTT.

The chain employs TRBV11-2 and TRBJ2-7; 9 bases line up with TRBD1. The CDR3 runs to 15 residues. Trimming removed 4 bases from V and 6 bases from J; junction bases left unmatched: 10. The germline V gene has CDR1 SGHAT and CDR2 FQNNGV. Here the CDR3 DNA reads TGTGCCAGCAGCTCATCCGGGACAGGGTATGGCGAGCAGTACTTC. This translates into CASSSSGTGYGEQYF.

The chain carries TRBV20-1 and TRBJ1-1, with D maybe TRBD1 (5 bases). The germline gives CDR1 DFQATT, CDR2 SNEGSKA (reference sequence). Trimming removed 3 bases from V and 1 base from J, with 9 bases in between. The CDR3 covers 13 residues. Here the CDR3 DNA reads TGCAGTGCTAGTAGGGACGCGAACACTGAAGCTTTCTTT. The encoded protein is CSASRDANTEAFF.

V and J are TRBV2 and TRBJ2-3, with D possibly TRBD2 on 5 matching bases. The CDR3 has 17 amino acids. Trimming pared 0 bases from V and 2 bases from J, leaving 15 bases between. Germline V gene data show CDR1 as SNHLY and CDR2 as FYNNEI. The CDR3 coding sequence is TGTGCCAGCAGTGAAGCCGGCGGGTTCCCTCTCACAGATACGCAGTATTTT. Translated: CASSEAGGFPLTDTQYF.

V is TRBV30 and J is TRBJ1-6; TRBD1 might be the D (6 bases). Germline V gene lookup returns CDR1 GTSNPN and CDR2 SVGIG (reference sequence). V dropped 4 bases and J dropped 4 bases, with 17 bases sitting between them. This CDR3 spans 16 amino acids. CDR3 loop: CAWKRSGGQYNSPLHF. The CDR3 nucleotides are TGTGCCTGGAAGAGGTCTGGGGGACAATATAATTCACCCCTCCACTTT.

This clone was seen just once. V is TRBV14 and J is TRBJ2-1, with TRBD2 matching 12 bases. Losses at the gene ends were 0 bases for V and 9 bases for J; bases not matched to a gene: 6. Germline-derived CDR1 and CDR2 are SGHDN and FVKESK. CDR3 length equals 16 residues. The CDR3 DNA follows: TGTGCCAGCAGCCAAGAGCTAGCGGGAGGGCAGATTGAGCAGTTCTTC. It codes for CASSQELAGGQIEQFF.

The chain employs TRBV11-2 and TRBJ1-1; TRBD1 agrees at 7 bases. CDR3 size: 14 residues. Germline V CDR1 and CDR2: SGHAT, FQNNGV. J lost 6 bases, V lost 4 bases, and 8 bases had no gene match. This chain's CDR3 is CASSYFQGVPEAFF. In nucleotides, the CDR3 is TGTGCCAGCAGCTACTTTCAGGGGGTCCCTGAAGCTTTCTTT.